The 27 T cell receptor beta chains below all came from one sample that was sequenced in a study of blood T cell repertoires in COVID-19. Sequenced by immunoSEQ multiplex PCR; TCRdb stores in-frame clones only, minus some. The data hold approximately 250,000 clones, with 70% to 90% observed a single time. Sequencing input: PBMCs or T cells enriched from blood (not recorded which). These receptors were collected from a woman in her twenties or thirties with acute COVID-19.

The chain links TRBV9 to TRBJ1-3; no clear D. The germline V gene has CDR1 SGDLS and CDR2 YYNGEE. This CDR3 comprises 13 residues. Trimming removed 0 bases at V and 7 bases at J, with 8 bases between. The CDR3 DNA is TGTGCCAGCAGCGTAGGAGGTCGGAACACCATATATTTT. Translated: CASSVGGRNTIYF.

V gene TRBV10-1 combines with J gene TRBJ2-1; a weak D match, TRBD2 (5 bases). Between the trimmed V and J ends, which lost 4 bases and 0 bases, there was a span of 16 bases. The germline gives CDR1 WNHNN, CDR2 SYGVQD (reference sequence). This CDR3 region has 17 residues. CDR3 protein: CASSGINRGGSYNEQFF. The CDR3 DNA reads TGCGCCAGCAGTGGAATCAATCGCGGAGGCTCCTACAATGAGCAGTTCTTC.

This chain uses TRBV2 with TRBJ2-2; 8 bases are shared with TRBD1. The CDR3 loop spans 16 amino acids. Germline loops: CDR1 SNHLY, CDR2 FYNNEI. V was pared by 5 bases and J by 1 base, with 6 bases of the junction left unmatched. This chain's CDR3 is CASSTIGTGNTGELFF. The CDR3 region has the DNA TGTGCCAGCAGTACCATCGGGACAGGGAACACCGGGGAGCTGTTTTTT.

This clone was counted once. The chain links TRBV29-1 to TRBJ1-1; no reliable D call. With 6 bases removed from V and 11 bases from J, the gap between germline ends came to 7 bases. This CDR3 comprises 8 residues. From germline, CDR1 is SQVTM and CDR2 ANQGSEA. CDR3 bases: TGCAGCGTGGAGGCGGCTTTCTTT. Protein product: CSVEAAFF.

The CDR3 nucleotides read TGTGCCAGCAGTCTGCTGGGGACAGGGGCTTGGGGACAGCCCCAGCATTTT. This sequence encodes CASSLLGTGAWGQPQHF. The genes are TRBV6-2 or TRBV6-3 and TRBJ1-5; 10 bases are shared with TRBD1. This CDR3 comprises 17 residues. Trimming at V came to 5 bases and at J to 7 bases, leaving 14 bases not matched to a gene. Germline CDR1 reads MNHEY; CDR2 reads SVGEGT.

The gene calls are TRBV16 and TRBJ2-3, with a tentative D call TRBD2 (6 bases). Trimming took 8 bases from V and 2 from J, leaving 14 bases between them. The V gene's germline CDR1 is KGHSY and CDR2 FQNENV. CDR3 length: 14 amino acids. This CDR3 reads CASAVAGYTDTQYF. The CDR3 DNA reads as TGTGCCAGCGCCGTGGCGGGGTACACAGATACGCAGTATTTT. The entire variable domain, with the rest obtained from reference TRBV16 and TRBJ2-3, is as follows: GEEVAQTPKHLVRGEGQKAKLYCAPIKGHSYVFWYQQVLKNEFKFLISFQNENVFDETGMPKERFSAKCLPNSPCSLEIQATKLEDSAVYFCASAVAGYTDTQYFGPGTRLTVL.

The chain carries TRBV4-1 and TRBJ2-1; the match to TRBD1 covers 8 bases. Per germline, CDR1 MGHRA and CDR2 YSYEKL. J lost 15 bases, V lost 0 bases, and 7 bases had no gene match. The CDR3 is made up of 13 amino acids. The CDR3 loop reads CASSQEGSDRGFF. The CDR3 coding sequence is TGCGCCAGCAGCCAAGAGGGTAGTGACAGGGGGTTCTTC.

This clone was detected once. The J gene is TRBJ2-1, the V gene TRBV21-1; the listed D gene, TRBD2, was not tested against the DNA. TRBV21-1 is termed a pseudogene. CDR3 size: 17 residues. CDR3 DNA sequence: TGTGCCAGCAGCGAGGGACTAGCGGGAGTGGCGTTCAATGAGCAGTTCTTC. It specifies CASSEGLAGVAFNEQFF.

There are a few counts of this clone. V and J are TRBV6-2 or TRBV6-3 and TRBJ2-7; a weak D match, TRBD2 (7 bases). The CDR3 contains 16 residues. V lost 3 bases and J lost 5, with 20 bases in between. The germline gives CDR1 MNHEY, CDR2 SVGEGT. In DNA, the CDR3 is TGTGCCAGCAGTTATGACTGGGGATCGGGGGGCCACGAGCAGTACTTC. Amino acids: CASSYDWGSGGHEQYF.

This rearrangement joins TRBV5-6 to TRBJ2-3, with D maybe TRBD1 (6 bases). Germline V gene data show CDR1 as SGHDT and CDR2 as YYEEEE. V lost 4 bases and J 4 bases, leaving 22 bases between the germline ends. This CDR3 spans 17 amino acids. CDR3 protein: CASSATGWGPGADTQYF. CDR3 bases: TGTGCCAGCAGCGCGACCGGGTGGGGGCCCGGGGCAGATACGCAGTATTTT.

V usage is TRBV27 and J usage is TRBJ1-5; the match to TRBD1 covers 7 bases. This CDR3 comprises 14 residues. The J segment lost 4 bases and the V segment lost 4 bases, leaving 4 bases of the junction unmatched. Germline V gene sequence: CDR1 MNHEY, CDR2 SMNVEV (reference sequence). CDR3 nucleotides: TGTGCCAGCAGTTCCCCGACAGGGAATCAGCCCCAGCATTTT. It is translated as CASSSPTGNQPQHF.

This sequence joins TRBV5-5 and TRBJ2-7, with TRBD2 identical over 14 bases. The CDR3 is made up of 15 amino acids. Germline values: CDR1 SGHKS, CDR2 YYEKEE (reference sequence). With V trimmed by 6 bases and J by 6 bases, 8 bases remained unmatched. DNA of the CDR3: TGTGCCAGCATCCCGGGGGGGACTAGCGGGAGCGAGCAGTACTTC. Amino acid sequence: CASIPGGTSGSEQYF.

V is TRBV19 and J is TRBJ2-1; 13 nucleotides agree with TRBD2. This CDR3 has 19 amino acids. Unmatched junction bases numbered 10, after V lost 5 bases and J lost 0 bases. Germline-derived CDR1 and CDR2 are LNHDA and SQIVND (reference sequence). DNA of the CDR3: TGTGCCAGTAGTCCCTTGGGACTAGCGGGGCCGAGCTCCTACAATGAGCAGTTCTTC. This gives the protein CASSPLGLAGPSSYNEQFF.

The CDR3 here is CASSQTSGLGGSYEQYF. In DNA form, the CDR3 reads TGTGCCAGCAGCCAGACTAGCGGGTTGGGGGGATCCTACGAGCAGTACTTC. The J gene is TRBJ2-7, the V gene TRBV7-6; 10 bases align to TRBD2. V gave up 5 bases and J gave up 1 base; unmatched junction bases: 11. This CDR3 has 17 amino acids. Germline V gives CDR1 SGHVS, CDR2 FNYEAQ. Supplemented by reference TRBV7-6 and TRBJ2-7, the full variable domain reads GAGVSQSPRYKVTKRGQDVALRCDPISGHVSLYWYRQALGQGPEFLTYFNYEAQQDKSGLPNDRFSAERPEGSISTLTIQRTEQRDSAMYRCASSQTSGLGGSYEQYFGPGTRLTVT.

The CDR3 is CARSQLMSRDSPNYGYTF. The CDR3, as DNA: TGTGCCAGAAGCCAGCTGATGTCCCGGGACAGCCCCAACTATGGCTACACCTTC. This sequence joins TRBV5-3 and TRBJ1-2, with 7 bases matching TRBD1. TRBV5-3 is noted as an ORF with a role that remains uncertain. This CDR3 is built from 18 residues. V lost 4 bases and J lost 2; bases outside the gene matches: 17.

The chain links TRBV27 to TRBJ2-2, with 7 bases lining up with TRBD2. This CDR3 has 16 amino acids. After removal of 3 bases from V and 3 bases from J, the junction contained 7 bases not matched to a gene. Germline V lookup: CDR1 MNHEY, CDR2 SMNVEV (reference sequence). The CDR3 region has the DNA TGTGCCAGCAGTTTGGTGGCGGGAGTATACACCGGGGAGCTGTTTTTT. Translation: CASSLVAGVYTGELFF.

The J gene is TRBJ1-2, the V gene TRBV3-1 (or the pseudogene TRBV3-2); D not certain. Deletions cut 1 base from V and 8 bases from J, with 11 bases between. Germline loops: CDR1 LGHDT, CDR2 YNNKEL (reference sequence). The CDR3 consists of 13 residues. The CDR3, as DNA: TGTGCCAGCAGCCAAGGCAAAGCGGTCGGCTACACCTTC. This gives the protein CASSQGKAVGYTF.

This clone was seen only a few times. This chain uses TRBV5-1 with TRBJ1-6, with 10 bases lining up with TRBD1. Germline-derived CDR1 and CDR2 are SGHRS and YFSETQ. The CDR3 length is 17 residues. V lost 4 bases and J lost 7; bases outside the gene matches: 11. The CDR3: CASSPAPGTGANSPLHF. Written as DNA, the CDR3 is TGCGCCAGCAGCCCAGCCCCTGGGACAGGGGCGAATTCACCCCTCCACTTT.

J is TRBJ1-5 and V is TRBV24-1, with TRBD1 as a possible D gene (5 bases). This CDR3 has 15 residues. Germline V lookup: CDR1 KGHDR, CDR2 SFDVKD. With 2 bases removed from V and 5 bases from J, the gap between germline ends came to 12 bases. The DNA for the CDR3 is TGTGCCACCAGTGATTCCCGACAGAACCATCAGCCCCAGCATTTT. Residues: CATSDSRQNHQPQHF.

The CDR3 DNA reads as TGTGCCAGCAGCTTAGAGGGGAACTCCTACGAGCAGTACTTC. Protein sequence: CASSLEGNSYEQYF. The J gene is TRBJ2-7, the V gene TRBV7-2, with D possibly being TRBD1 (5 bases). Germline CDR1 is SGHTA and CDR2 is FQGNSA. Trimming left V 1 base short and J 0 bases short, with 7 bases between. The CDR3 spans 14 residues.

CDR3 loop: CASSPYMNTEAFF. In DNA, the CDR3 is TGTGCCAGCAGCCCGTATATGAACACTGAAGCTTTCTTT. The chain links TRBV5-4 to TRBJ1-1, with D hard to call. Germline CDR1 SGHNT, CDR2 YYREEE (reference sequence). This CDR3 comprises 13 residues. V shed 4 bases and J shed 0 bases, with 7 bases lying between them.

The rearrangement joins TRBV7-2 to TRBJ2-1; TRBD2 is a possible D gene (6 bases). Trimming took off 5 bases at V and 9 bases at J, with 17 bases between the two ends. Germline lookup yields CDR1 SGHTA and CDR2 FQGNSA. The CDR3 covers 14 residues. The CDR3 reads CASSPHSGGGEQFF. The CDR3 region has the DNA TGTGCCAGCAGCCCACATTCCGGGGGAGGTGAGCAGTTCTTC.

The count of this clone is one. The V call is TRBV10-3, the J call TRBJ1-2, with D perhaps matching TRBD1 (6 bases). The CDR3 loop spans 13 amino acids. Between the trimmed V and J ends, which lost 11 bases and 8 bases, there was a span of 21 bases. Per germline, CDR1 ENHRY and CDR2 SYGVKD. The CDR3: CASRGRGDGGYTF. The CDR3 DNA reads TGTGCCTCCAGGGGACGTGGGGATGGCGGCTACACCTTC.

The V and J genes are TRBV27 and TRBJ2-1; no definite D call. The CDR3 contains 13 residues. Between the trimmed V and J ends, which lost 1 base and 6 bases, there was a span of 7 bases. CDR1 and CDR2 from the germline V gene are MNHEY and SMNVEV (reference sequence). CDR3 DNA sequence: TGTGCCAGCAGTTTATTCAACGGCAATGAGCAGTTCTTC. Its protein is CASSLFNGNEQFF.

V and J are TRBV10-1 and TRBJ2-7, with D possibly being TRBD2 (5 bases). Trimming took off 6 bases at V and 5 bases at J, with 14 bases between the two ends. Germline values: CDR1 WNHNN, CDR2 SYGVQD (reference sequence). This CDR3 contains 13 residues. The CDR3 DNA follows: TGCGCCAGCAGCGTCGAGGGCTTCGACGAGCAGTACTTC. It codes for CASSVEGFDEQYF.

The chain combines TRBV7-8 with TRBJ2-1, with D unresolved. The CDR3 spans 16 residues. Germline-derived CDR1 and CDR2 are SGHVS and FQNEAQ. Trimming took off 6 bases at V and 0 bases at J, with 15 bases between the two ends. CDR3 DNA sequence: TGTGCCAGCAGTCTCAGGCGATCAAGCTCCTACAATGAGCAGTTCTTC. Protein sequence: CASSLRRSSSYNEQFF.

This chain connects TRBV2 to TRBJ2-3; TRBD2 agrees at 11 bases. The CDR3 is made up of 18 amino acids. Germline values: CDR1 SNHLY, CDR2 FYNNEI. Trimming cost V 2 bases and J 1 base; bases outside gene matches: 8. The CDR3, as DNA: TGTGCCAGCAGTGAACGGGTGACTAGCGGGATCCGCACAGATACGCAGTATTTT. Amino acid sequence: CASSERVTSGIRTDTQYF.